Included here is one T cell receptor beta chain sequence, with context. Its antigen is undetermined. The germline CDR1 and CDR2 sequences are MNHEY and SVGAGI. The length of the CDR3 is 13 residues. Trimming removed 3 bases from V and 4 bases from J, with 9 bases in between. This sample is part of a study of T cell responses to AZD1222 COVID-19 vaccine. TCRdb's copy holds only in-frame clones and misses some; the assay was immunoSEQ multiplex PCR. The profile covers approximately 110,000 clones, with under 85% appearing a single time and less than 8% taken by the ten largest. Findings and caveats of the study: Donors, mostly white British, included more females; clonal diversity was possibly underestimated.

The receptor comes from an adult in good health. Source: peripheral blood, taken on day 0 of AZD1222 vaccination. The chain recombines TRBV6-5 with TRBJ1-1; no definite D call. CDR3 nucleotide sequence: TGTGCCAGCAGTTATACCCGGGGCACTGAAGCTTTCTTT. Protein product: CASSYTRGTEAFF.